Only a few counts were recorded for the clone carrying this TCR beta chain. The record originates from a study of T cells in Graves' hyperthyroidism and ophthalmopathy. The TCR beta CDR3 regions underwent amplification using RNA transcripts as the source. Using the HTBI primer set, a first-round RT-PCR was run on the TCR CDR3. TCRdb independently ran MiXCR on the multiplex PCR reads; one entry per CDR3 protein. The repertoire includes around 210,000 distinct CDR3 sequences, less than 20% of them detected once, and roughly 49% sits in the top ten. V shed 3 bases, J shed 5 bases, and the junction held 13 bases outside the gene matches. Germline V gene data show CDR1 as MGHDK and CDR2 as SYGVNS. The CDR3 contains 17 residues.

The chain has TRBV25-1 and TRBJ2-5; TRBD2 matches at 9 bases. The receptor was isolated from a woman aged 45-60 years with Graves' hyperthyroidism. Material for sequencing was blood. The CDR3 DNA reads TGTGCCAGCAGTGATCGGGCTAGCGGGGCCTCGATGGAGACCCAGTACTTC. Amino acids: CASSDRASGASMETQYF.